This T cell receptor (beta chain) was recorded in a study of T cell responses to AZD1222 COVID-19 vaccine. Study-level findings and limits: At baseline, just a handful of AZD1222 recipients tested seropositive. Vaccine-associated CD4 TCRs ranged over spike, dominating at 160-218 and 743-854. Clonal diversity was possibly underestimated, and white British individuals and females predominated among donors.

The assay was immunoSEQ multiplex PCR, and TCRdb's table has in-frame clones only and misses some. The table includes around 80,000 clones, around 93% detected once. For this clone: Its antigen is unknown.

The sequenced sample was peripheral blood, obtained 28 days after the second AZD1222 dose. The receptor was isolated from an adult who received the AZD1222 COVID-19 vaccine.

The CDR3 loop is CASSYTPGSSGNTIYF. The CDR3 DNA reads as TGTGCCAGCAGTTATACGCCAGGGAGCTCTGGAAACACCATATATTTT. The chain combines TRBV3-1 (or the pseudogene TRBV3-2) with TRBJ1-3; a weak D match, TRBD1 (5 bases). Deletions cut 6 bases from V and 0 bases from J, with 15 bases between. Germline CDR1 and CDR2: LGHDT and YNNKEL (reference sequence). CDR3 size: 16 residues.